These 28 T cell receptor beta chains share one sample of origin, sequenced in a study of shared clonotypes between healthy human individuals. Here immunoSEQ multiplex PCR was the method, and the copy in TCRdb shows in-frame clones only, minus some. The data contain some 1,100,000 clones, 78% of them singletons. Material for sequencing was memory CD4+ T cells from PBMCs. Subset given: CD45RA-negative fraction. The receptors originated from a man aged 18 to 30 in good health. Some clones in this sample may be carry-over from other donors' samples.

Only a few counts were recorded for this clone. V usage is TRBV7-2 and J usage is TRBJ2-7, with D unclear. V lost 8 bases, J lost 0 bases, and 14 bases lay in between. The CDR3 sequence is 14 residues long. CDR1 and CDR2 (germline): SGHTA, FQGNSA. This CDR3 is CASCKGRSSYEQYF. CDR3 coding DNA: TGTGCCAGCTGTAAGGGAAGGAGCTCCTACGAGCAGTACTTC.

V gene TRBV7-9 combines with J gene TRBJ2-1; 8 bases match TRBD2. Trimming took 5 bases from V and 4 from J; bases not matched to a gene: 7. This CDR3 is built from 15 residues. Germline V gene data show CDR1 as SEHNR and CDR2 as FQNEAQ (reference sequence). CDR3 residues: CASSRLGGGYNEQFF. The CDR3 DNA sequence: TGTGCCAGCAGCCGACTAGGCGGGGGGTACAATGAGCAGTTCTTC.

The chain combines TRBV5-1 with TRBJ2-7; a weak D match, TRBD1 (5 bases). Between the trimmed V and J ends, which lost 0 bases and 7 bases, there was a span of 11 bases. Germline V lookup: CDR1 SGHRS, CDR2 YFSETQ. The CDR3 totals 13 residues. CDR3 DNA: TGCGCCAGCAGCTTGGAGGGGAACGGGGAGCAGTACTTC. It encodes CASSLEGNGEQYF.

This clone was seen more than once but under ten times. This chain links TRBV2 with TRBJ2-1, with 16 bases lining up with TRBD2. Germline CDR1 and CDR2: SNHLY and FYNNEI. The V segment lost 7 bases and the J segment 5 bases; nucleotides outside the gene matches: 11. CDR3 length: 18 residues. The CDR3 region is CASIPGTSGRDPDNEQFF. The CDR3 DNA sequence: TGTGCCAGCATACCCGGGACTAGCGGGAGGGACCCCGACAATGAGCAGTTCTTC. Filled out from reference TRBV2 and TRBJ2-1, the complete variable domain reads EPEVTQTPSHQVTQMGQEVILRCVPISNHLYFYWYRQILGQKVEFLVSFYNNEISEKSEIFDDQFSVERPDGSNFTLKIRSTKLEDSAMYFCASIPGTSGRDPDNEQFFGPGTRLTVL.

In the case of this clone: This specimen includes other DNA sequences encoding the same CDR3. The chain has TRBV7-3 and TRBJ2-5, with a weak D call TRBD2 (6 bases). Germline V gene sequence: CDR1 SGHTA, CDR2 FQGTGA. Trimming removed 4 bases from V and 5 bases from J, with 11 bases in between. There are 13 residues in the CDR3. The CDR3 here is CASSSGLRETQYF. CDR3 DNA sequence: TGTGCCAGCAGCTCCGGACTACGTGAGACCCAGTACTTC.

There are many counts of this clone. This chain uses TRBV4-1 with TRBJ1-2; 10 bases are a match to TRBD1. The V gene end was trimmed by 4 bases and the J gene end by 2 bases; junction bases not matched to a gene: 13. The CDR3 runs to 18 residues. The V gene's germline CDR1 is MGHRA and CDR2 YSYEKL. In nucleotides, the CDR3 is TGCGCCAGCAGCCCAACCGGGACAGGGGCCCGGAAGAACTATGGCTACACCTTC. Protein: CASSPTGTGARKNYGYTF.

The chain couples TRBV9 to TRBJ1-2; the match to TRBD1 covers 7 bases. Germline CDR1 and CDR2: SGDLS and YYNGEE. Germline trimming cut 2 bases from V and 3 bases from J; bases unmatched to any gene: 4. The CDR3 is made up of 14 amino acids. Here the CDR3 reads CASSVRGADYGYTF. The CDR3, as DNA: TGTGCCAGCAGCGTCAGGGGGGCGGACTATGGCTACACCTTC. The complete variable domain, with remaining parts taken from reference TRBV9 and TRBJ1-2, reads DSGVTQTPKHLITATGQRVTLRCSPRSGDLSVYWYQQSLDQGLQFLIQYYNGEERAKGNILERFSAQQFPDLHSELNLSSLELGDSALYFCASSVRGADYGYTFGSGTRLTVV.

The CDR3 is CASSETGVLDTIYF. In DNA form, the CDR3 reads TGTGCCAGCAGCGAAACAGGGGTTTTAGACACCATATATTTT. The V and J genes are TRBV9 and TRBJ1-3, with TRBD1 matching 7 bases. Germline CDR1 is SGDLS and CDR2 is YYNGEE. With 3 bases clipped from V and 8 bases from J, the junction kept 8 bases outside the gene matches. The CDR3 has 14 amino acids.

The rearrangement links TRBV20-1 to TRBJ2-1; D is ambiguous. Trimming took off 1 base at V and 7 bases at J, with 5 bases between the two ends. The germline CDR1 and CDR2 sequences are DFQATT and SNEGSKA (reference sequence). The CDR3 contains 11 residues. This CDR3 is CSARAINEQFF. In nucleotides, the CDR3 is TGCAGTGCTAGAGCCATAAATGAGCAGTTCTTC.

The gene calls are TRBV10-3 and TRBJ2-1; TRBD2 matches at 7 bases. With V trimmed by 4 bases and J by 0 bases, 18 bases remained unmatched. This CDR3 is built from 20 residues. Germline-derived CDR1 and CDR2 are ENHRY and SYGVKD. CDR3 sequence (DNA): TGTGCCATCAGTGCCGACTTTGGAGCGGGATCGGCTAGCTCCTACAATGAGCAGTTCTTC. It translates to CAISADFGAGSASSYNEQFF.

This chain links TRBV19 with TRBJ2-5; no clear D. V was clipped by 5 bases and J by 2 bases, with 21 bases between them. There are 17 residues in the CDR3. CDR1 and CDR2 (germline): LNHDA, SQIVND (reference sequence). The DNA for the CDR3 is TGTGCCAGTAGTCCAGGCTCTGGACGGGCGGTACAAGAGACCCAGTACTTC. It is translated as CASSPGSGRAVQETQYF.

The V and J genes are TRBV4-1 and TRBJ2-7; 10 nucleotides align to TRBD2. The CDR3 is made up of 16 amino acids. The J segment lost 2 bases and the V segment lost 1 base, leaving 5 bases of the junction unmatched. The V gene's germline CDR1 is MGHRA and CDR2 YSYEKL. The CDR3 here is CASSQALTSGAYEQYF. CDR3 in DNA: TGCGCCAGCAGCCAAGCCCTCACTAGCGGGGCCTACGAGCAGTACTTC.

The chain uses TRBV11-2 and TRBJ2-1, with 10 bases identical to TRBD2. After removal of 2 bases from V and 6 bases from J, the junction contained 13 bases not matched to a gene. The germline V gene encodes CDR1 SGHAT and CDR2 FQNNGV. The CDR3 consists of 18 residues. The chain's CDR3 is CASSLPLAGAQGSNEQFF. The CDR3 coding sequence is TGTGCCAGCAGCTTACCCCTAGCGGGAGCCCAAGGGAGCAATGAGCAGTTCTTC. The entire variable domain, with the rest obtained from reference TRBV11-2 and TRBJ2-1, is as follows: EAGVAQSPRYKIIEKRQSVAFWCNPISGHATLYWYQQILGQGPKLLIQFQNNGVVDDSQLPKDRFSAERLKGVDSTLKIQPAKLEDSAVYLCASSLPLAGAQGSNEQFFGPGTRLTVL.

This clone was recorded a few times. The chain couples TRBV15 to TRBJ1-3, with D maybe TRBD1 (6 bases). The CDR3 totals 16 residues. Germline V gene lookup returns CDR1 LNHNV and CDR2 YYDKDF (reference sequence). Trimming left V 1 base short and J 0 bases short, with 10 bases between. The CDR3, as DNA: TGTGCCACCAGCAGAGGGACAGCCCGCTCTGGAAACACCATATATTTT. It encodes CATSRGTARSGNTIYF.

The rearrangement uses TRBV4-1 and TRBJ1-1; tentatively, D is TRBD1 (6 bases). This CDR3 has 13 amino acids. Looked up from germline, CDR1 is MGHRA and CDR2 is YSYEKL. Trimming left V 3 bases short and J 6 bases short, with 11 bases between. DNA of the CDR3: TGCGCCAGCAGCCAGCCCCCAGGGGCTGAAGCTTTCTTT. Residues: CASSQPPGAEAFF.

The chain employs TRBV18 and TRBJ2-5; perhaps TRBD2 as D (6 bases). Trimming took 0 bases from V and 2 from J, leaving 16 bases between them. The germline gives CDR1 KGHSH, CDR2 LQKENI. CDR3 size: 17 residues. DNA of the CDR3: TGTGCCAGCTCACCACCGGGCCTGGGGGGAAGACAAGAGACCCAGTACTTC. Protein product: CASSPPGLGGRQETQYF.

This chain's CDR3 is CASSYGGQGGTEAFF. The CDR3 DNA is TGTGCCAGCAGTTACGGGGGCCAGGGGGGCACTGAAGCTTTCTTT. The rearrangement uses TRBV6-5 and TRBJ1-1, with 7 bases fitting TRBD1. The CDR3 is 15 amino acids. The V gene end was trimmed by 2 bases and the J gene end by 4 bases; junction bases not matched to a gene: 7. The germline V gene has CDR1 MNHEY and CDR2 SVGAGI.

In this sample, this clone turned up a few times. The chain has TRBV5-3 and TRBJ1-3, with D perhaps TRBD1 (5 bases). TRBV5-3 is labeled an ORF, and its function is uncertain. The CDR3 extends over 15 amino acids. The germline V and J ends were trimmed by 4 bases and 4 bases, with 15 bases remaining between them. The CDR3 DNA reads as TGTGCCAGAAGCGGTAAGGCAGGGTCGGGAAACACCATATATTTT. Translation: CARSGKAGSGNTIYF.

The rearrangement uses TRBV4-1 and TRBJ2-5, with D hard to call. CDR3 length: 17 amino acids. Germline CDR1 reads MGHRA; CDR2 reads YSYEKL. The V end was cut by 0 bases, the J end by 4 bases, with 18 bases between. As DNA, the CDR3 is TGCGCCAGCAGCCAAGAATATCCGCTAGGCCCTCGAGAGACCCAGTACTTC. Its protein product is CASSQEYPLGPRETQYF.

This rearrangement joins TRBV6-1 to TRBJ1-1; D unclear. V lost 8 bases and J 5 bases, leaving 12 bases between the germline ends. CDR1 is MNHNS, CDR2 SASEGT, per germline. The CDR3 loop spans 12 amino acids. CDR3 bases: TGTGCCAGCCGTCCGGAAGGGACTGAAGCTTTCTTT. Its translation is CASRPEGTEAFF.

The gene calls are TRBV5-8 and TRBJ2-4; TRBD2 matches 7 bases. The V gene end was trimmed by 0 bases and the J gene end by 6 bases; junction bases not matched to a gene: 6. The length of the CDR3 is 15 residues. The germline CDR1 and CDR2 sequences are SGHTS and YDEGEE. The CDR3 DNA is TGTGCCAGCAGCTTGGCCGGGGGGACTGGAAACATTCAGTACTTC. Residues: CASSLAGGTGNIQYF.

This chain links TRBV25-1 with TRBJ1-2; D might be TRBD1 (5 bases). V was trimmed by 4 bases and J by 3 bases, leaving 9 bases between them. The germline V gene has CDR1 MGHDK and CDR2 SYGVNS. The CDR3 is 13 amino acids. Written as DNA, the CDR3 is TGTGCCAGCAGTGGGGACGGACACTATGGCTACACCTTC. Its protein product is CASSGDGHYGYTF.

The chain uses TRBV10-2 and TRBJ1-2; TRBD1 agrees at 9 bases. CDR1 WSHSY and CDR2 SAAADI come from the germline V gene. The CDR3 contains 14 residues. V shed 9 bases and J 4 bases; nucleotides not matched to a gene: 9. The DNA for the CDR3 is TGCGCCAGTCTGGACAGGGGAAATGGCTATGGCTACACCTTC. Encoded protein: CASLDRGNGYGYTF.

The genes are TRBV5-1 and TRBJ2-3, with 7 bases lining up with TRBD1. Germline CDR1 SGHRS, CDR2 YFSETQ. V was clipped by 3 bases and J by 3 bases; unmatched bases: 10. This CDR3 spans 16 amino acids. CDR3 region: CASSSDPPGGTDTQYF. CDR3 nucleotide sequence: TGCGCCAGCAGCTCGGACCCCCCAGGGGGTACAGATACGCAGTATTTT.

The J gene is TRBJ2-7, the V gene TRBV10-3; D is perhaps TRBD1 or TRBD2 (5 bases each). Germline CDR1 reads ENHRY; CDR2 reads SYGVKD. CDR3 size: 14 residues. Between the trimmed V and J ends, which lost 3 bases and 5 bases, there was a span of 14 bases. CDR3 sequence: CAISESPGTNEQYF. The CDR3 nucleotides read TGTGCCATCAGTGAAAGCCCAGGGACCAACGAGCAGTACTTC.

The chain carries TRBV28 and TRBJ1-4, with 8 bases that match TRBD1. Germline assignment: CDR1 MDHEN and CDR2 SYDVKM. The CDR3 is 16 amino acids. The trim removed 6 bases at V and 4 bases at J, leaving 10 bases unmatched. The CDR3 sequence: CASRPFLDRDNEKLFF. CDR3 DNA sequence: TGTGCCAGCAGGCCTTTCCTGGACAGGGATAATGAAAAACTGTTTTTT.

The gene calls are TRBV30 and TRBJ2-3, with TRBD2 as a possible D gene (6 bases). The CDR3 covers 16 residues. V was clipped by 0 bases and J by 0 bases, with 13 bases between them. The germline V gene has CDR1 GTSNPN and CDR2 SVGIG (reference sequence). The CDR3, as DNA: TGTGCCTGGAGTGTACGGCGGGGCGCTAGCACAGATACGCAGTATTTT. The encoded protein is CAWSVRRGASTDTQYF.

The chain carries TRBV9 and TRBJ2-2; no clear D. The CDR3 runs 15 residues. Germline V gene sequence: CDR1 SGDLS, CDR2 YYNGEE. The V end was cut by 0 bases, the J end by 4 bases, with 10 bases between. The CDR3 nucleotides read TGTGCCAGCAGCGTAGCTGGCAGCCCCACCGGGGAGCTGTTTTTT. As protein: CASSVAGSPTGELFF.